These 18 T cell receptor beta chains originate from one sample sequenced in a study of T-cell reconstitution after alpha-beta-depleted transplantation in children. Study-level findings and limits: T-cell numbers and diversity one year post-transplant derived largely from freshly generated T cells.

Unique molecular identifiers tagged the TCRbeta library. In TCRdb, the PCR reads were re-called with MiXCR into one record per CDR3 protein. Seen here are about 300,000 distinct CDR3 sequences, roughly 7.8% observed once, and the top ten hold over 7.5%. Their antigens remain unidentified. The specimen was peripheral blood, collected 360 days after TCRalphabeta/CD19-depleted stem cell transplant. All receptors come from a female patient aged 2-10 years who had a stem cell transplant for Fanconi anemia, so the T cells may come from the graft donor.

The table lists this clonotype with many counts. The CDR3 DNA reads TGTGCCAGCAGCCTGACAGGATACATGAACACTGAAGCTTTCTTT. As protein: CASSLTGYMNTEAFF. The rearrangement joins TRBV14 to TRBJ1-1; possible D gene TRBD1, 6 bases. The germline V gene encodes CDR1 SGHDN and CDR2 FVKESK. This CDR3 has 15 residues. V was shortened by 4 bases and J by 0 bases, with 12 bases between the two germline ends.

The table lists this clonotype with many counts. The rearrangement uses TRBV20-1 and TRBJ2-1, with 7 bases lining up with TRBD2. Per germline, CDR1 DFQATT and CDR2 SNEGSKA (reference sequence). This CDR3 comprises 12 residues. The CDR3 DNA sequence: TGCAGGGCGGGAGTACGGTACAATGAGCAGTTCTTC. This gives the protein CRAGVRYNEQFF.

There are many counts of this clonotype. The J gene is TRBJ1-1, the V gene TRBV7-9; D is perhaps TRBD1 (6 bases). The CDR3 runs 15 residues. CDR1 and CDR2 from the germline V gene are SEHNR and FQNEAQ (reference sequence). The V and J ends lost 5 bases and 1 base respectively, with 14 bases between them. DNA of the CDR3: TGTGCCAGCAGCCACGGAGGACAGTCGAACACTGAAGCTTTCTTT. Its protein product is CASSHGGQSNTEAFF.

This clonotype has a count of ten or more. This chain joins TRBV20-1 and TRBJ1-1; 12 bases match TRBD1. The CDR3 spans 15 residues. With 1 base clipped from V and 3 bases from J, the junction kept 3 bases outside the gene matches. Germline assignment: CDR1 DFQATT and CDR2 SNEGSKA (reference sequence). Written as DNA, the CDR3 is TGCAGTGCTAGAGGGGACAGGGGGCTATACACTGAAGCTTTCTTT. This gives the protein CSARGDRGLYTEAFF.

In this sample, this clonotype turned up a few times. The CDR3: CASRNTYEQYF. For the CDR3, the DNA is TGTGCCAGCAGGAACACCTACGAGCAGTACTTC. The V gene is TRBV6-6, the J gene TRBJ2-7, with D hard to call. The V end lost 6 bases, the J end lost 2 bases, and 5 bases lay between the germline ends. Germline CDR1 and CDR2: MNHNY and SVGAGI (reference sequence). The CDR3 consists of 11 residues.

The chain carries TRBV7-9 and TRBJ1-1; the match to TRBD1 covers 7 bases. Per the germline V gene, CDR1 is SEHNR and CDR2 is FQNEAQ (reference sequence). Germline trimming cut 6 bases from V and 10 bases from J; bases unmatched to any gene: 11. The CDR3 contains 13 residues. CDR3 DNA: TGTGCCAGCAGGGCGACAGGGAACGGCGTAGCTTTCTTT. Its translation is CASRATGNGVAFF.

In its sample, this clonotype was seen many times. V usage is TRBV20-1 and J usage is TRBJ2-3; D may be TRBD2 (6 bases). Germline-derived CDR1 and CDR2 are DFQATT and SNEGSKA (reference sequence). V gave up 3 bases and J gave up 5 bases, with 15 bases separating them. This CDR3 is built from 14 residues. CDR3 loop: CSASPPGVLDTQYF. The CDR3, as DNA: TGCAGTGCTAGTCCCCCGGGGGTGCTAGATACGCAGTATTTT.

This clonotype was counted a few times. The chain uses TRBV7-2 and TRBJ2-7; 7 bases are a match to TRBD2. CDR3 length equals 14 residues. With V trimmed by 6 bases and J by 3 bases, 8 bases remained unmatched. The germline gives CDR1 SGHTA, CDR2 FQGNSA. CDR3 loop: CASRPGGSVYEQYF. CDR3 DNA sequence: TGTGCCAGCAGACCGGGCGGGAGTGTCTACGAGCAGTACTTC.

This clonotype was observed at least ten times. V usage is TRBV28 and J usage is TRBJ1-2, with D possibly being TRBD1 (5 bases). The ends were cut back, 5 bases at V and 8 bases at J, with 12 bases in the middle. The CDR3 is made up of 12 amino acids. CDR1 and CDR2 (germline): MDHEN, SYDVKM. CDR3 region: CASSEQGVGYTF. The CDR3 coding sequence is TGTGCCAGCAGTGAGCAGGGAGTGGGCTACACCTTC.

This clonotype was picked up many times. The chain joins TRBV7-9 to TRBJ1-1; 9 positions agree with TRBD1. The CDR3 totals 15 residues. Germline V gives CDR1 SEHNR, CDR2 FQNEAQ (reference sequence). Trimming cost V 5 bases and J 7 bases; bases outside gene matches: 11. The CDR3 nucleotides are TGTGCCAGCAGCCAATCCGGGACAGGGTGGAGTGAAGCTTTCTTT. The encoded protein is CASSQSGTGWSEAFF.

The DNA of the CDR3 is TGTGCCAGCAGCGCGGGGGACAGGGGGGACGGAGAGACCCAGTACTTC. It is translated as CASSAGDRGDGETQYF. J is TRBJ2-5 and V is TRBV9; the match to TRBD1 covers 11 bases. The CDR3 is 16 amino acids. Germline lookup yields CDR1 SGDLS and CDR2 YYNGEE. V lost 3 bases to trimming and J lost 4 bases; unmatched junction nucleotides: 8.

This clonotype was detected ten times or more. The chain recombines TRBV28 with TRBJ1-3; D remains ambiguous. The V end was cut by 6 bases, the J end by 2 bases, with 11 bases between. From germline, CDR1 is MDHEN and CDR2 SYDVKM. The CDR3 spans 14 residues. CDR3 sequence reads: CASRHGVTGNTIYF. The CDR3 coding sequence is TGTGCCAGCAGACACGGGGTGACTGGAAACACCATATATTTT.

The chain is built from TRBV27 and TRBJ2-1, with D maybe TRBD2 (5 bases). V was clipped by 1 base and J by 8 bases, with 15 bases between them. Germline V gives CDR1 MNHEY, CDR2 SMNVEV (reference sequence). This CDR3 contains 15 residues. CDR3 in amino acids: CASSLWATSRDEQFF. In DNA, the CDR3 is TGTGCCAGCAGTTTATGGGCTACTAGTAGGGATGAGCAGTTCTTC.

With respect to this clonotype: The conserved final phenylalanine or tryptophan is absent from the CDR3, which likely points to a read error. The chain uses TRBV5-1 and TRBJ1-6; 8 bases fit TRBD1. There are 15 residues in the CDR3. J was trimmed by 8 bases and V by 4 bases; bases with no gene match: 8. Germline CDR1 is SGHRS and CDR2 is YFSETQ. The CDR3 spells CASSELTGGDSPLHL. CDR3 sequence (DNA): TGCGCCAGCAGCGAGCTAACAGGGGGTGATTCACCCCTCCACCTT.

This clonotype was counted ten times or more. The chain links TRBV20-1 to TRBJ1-1, with D uncertain. In germline, CDR1 is DFQATT, CDR2 SNEGSKA (reference sequence). Trimming pared 0 bases from V and 3 bases from J, leaving 8 bases between. This CDR3 comprises 13 residues. The CDR3 loop is CSARDTDYTEAFF. Here the CDR3 DNA reads TGCAGTGCTAGAGATACGGATTACACTGAAGCTTTCTTT.

J is TRBJ2-3 and V is TRBV6-6, with D maybe TRBD1 (5 bases). The germline V and J ends were trimmed by 0 bases and 6 bases, with 7 bases remaining between them. Germline V gene data show CDR1 as MNHNY and CDR2 as SVGAGI (reference sequence). The CDR3 sequence is 13 residues long. In nucleotides, the CDR3 is TGTGCCAGCAGTTACTCCTACAGGGATACGCAGTATTTT. It specifies CASSYSYRDTQYF.

There are many counts of this clonotype. The V and J genes are TRBV27 and TRBJ1-2; 7 bases agree with TRBD1. Unmatched junction bases numbered 4, after V lost 0 bases and J lost 3 bases. Germline CDR1 reads MNHEY; CDR2 reads SMNVEV (reference sequence). The CDR3 extends over 15 amino acids. CDR3 in amino acids: CASSLSTRGDYGYTF. CDR3 DNA sequence: TGTGCCAGCAGTTTATCAACCAGGGGGGACTATGGCTACACCTTC.

This clonotype came up many times. The CDR3 reads CASSWGLSLQAQETQYF. The DNA of the CDR3 is TGTGCCAGCAGTTGGGGGCTATCCCTTCAGGCTCAAGAGACCCAGTACTTC. The rearrangement joins TRBV12-3 or TRBV12-4 to TRBJ2-5; tentative D call: TRBD1 (6 bases). CDR3 size: 17 residues. Between the trimmed V and J ends, which lost 4 bases and 2 bases, there was a span of 20 bases.